The entry that follows covers one T cell receptor (beta chain) sequence. These data are taken from a study of technical replicates of blood from several donors. Some clones are missing from TCRdb's copy, which holds only in-frame ones; the method was immunoSEQ multiplex PCR. The table records approximately 92,000 clones, roughly 96% of them present only once. The germline CDR1 and CDR2 sequences are SGHDN and FVKESK. The junction had 13 bases not matched to a gene; V was cut back by 0 bases and J by 9 bases. The CDR3 is 17 amino acids. V is TRBV14 and J is TRBJ1-2; 10 bases map to TRBD1. The receptor was derived from a human donor in good health. The sequencing sample was made of T cells isolated from PBMCs. As DNA, the CDR3 is TGTGCCAGCAGCCAAGAGAGACAGGGGGCCCAGCTCGGTCGCTACACCTTC. Its translation: CASSQERQGAQLGRYTF.